This TCR beta chain was found in a study of early T cells in non-severe SARS-CoV-2 infection. The TCR library protocol attached unique molecular identifiers to the individual cDNA molecules. TCRdb passed the 5' RACE reads through MiXCR, listing each CDR3 protein once. The table includes 55,000 to 75,000 distinct CDR3 sequences, around 13% detected once. Broader study findings: VDJdb matching skewed toward anti-spike CD8 responses, missing private and CD4 specificities.

Concerning this clonotype itself: No antigen is known for it.

The clonotype originates from an adult who was a healthcare worker with PCR-confirmed SARS-CoV-2 infection or an uninfected control (not recorded which). The sequencing input was whole blood.

In DNA form, the CDR3 reads TGCAGCGTTTACAGGGGAGGGAACACTGAAGCTTTCTTT. This codes for CSVYRGGNTEAFF. The chain joins TRBV29-1 to TRBJ1-1; 7 nucleotides match TRBD1. The CDR3 sequence is 13 residues long. V lost 5 bases and J lost 1; bases outside the gene matches: 4. CDR1 is SQVTM and CDR2 is ANQGSEA in the germline V gene. Combining the CDR3 with reference TRBV29-1 and TRBJ1-1 gives the whole variable domain SAVISQKPSRDICQRGTSLTIQCQVDSQVTMMFWYRQQPGQSLTLIATANQGSEATYESGFVIDKFPISRPNLTFSTLTVSNMSPEDSSIYLCSVYRGGNTEAFFGQGTRLTVV.